This T cell receptor beta chain was recovered during a study of human T cells and chemical hapten exposure. Study information: Minor pooled library volume differences mainly drove per-sample TCR yield variation.

Study results and limitations: Expanded TCR sets contained significantly more large CDR3 similarity clusters than controls. Counts of TCRs above 1 in 1000 frequency stayed unchanged with DPC sensitization.

Time point specified: pre-sensitization, week 0. Indicated treatment: therapeutic diphenylcyclopropenone sensitization with weekly scalp DPC. The total RNA was obtained from whole blood that was not fractionated. This clonotype was counted ten times or more. Antigen specificity is unknown. In TCRdb, the RACE reads were re-called with MiXCR into one record per CDR3 protein. This table has roughly 40,000 distinct CDR3 sequences, roughly 12% appearing once. This sample comprised whole blood, obtained in connection with sensitization to the hapten diphenylcyclopropenone (DPC). This receptor was obtained from a young woman with alopecia areata. Some clones in this sample may be carry-over from other donors' samples.

Here the CDR3 reads CATSDLRLFYSNQPQHF. The CDR3 nucleotides read TGTGCCACCAGTGATTTACGCCTGTTTTATAGCAATCAGCCCCAGCATTTT. The V gene is TRBV24-1, the J gene TRBJ1-5; no clear D gene. The germline gives CDR1 KGHDR, CDR2 SFDVKD. This CDR3 has 17 residues. Trimming left V 1 base short and J 0 bases short, with 12 bases between.